Below, 12 T cell receptor beta chains from the same sample are listed, as sequenced in a study of shared clonotypes between healthy human individuals. Repertoires were generated with immunoSEQ multiplex PCR, while TCRdb's copy carries only in-frame clones and drops some. The data hold about 320,000 clones, with around 86% observed a single time. Specimen: memory CD8+ T cells sorted from blood. The subset is: CD45RO+ cells pooled with CCR7-negative TemRA cells. The receptors were sampled from a man aged 18 to 29 in good health.

The gene calls are TRBV4-1 and TRBJ2-7; no clear D. Germline CDR1 is MGHRA and CDR2 is YSYEKL. CDR3 length: 16 amino acids. V lost 0 bases to trimming and J lost 2 bases, with 14 bases between them. CDR3 DNA: TGCGCCAGCAGCCAAGATACCCCTCGCTGGCCCTACGAGCAGTACTTC. This gives the protein CASSQDTPRWPYEQYF.

The chain links TRBV27 to TRBJ2-7, with 7 bases matching TRBD1. The CDR3 extends over 14 amino acids. Germline CDR1 is MNHEY and CDR2 is SMNVEV (reference sequence). V trimming: 5 bases; J trimming: 0 bases; junction bases outside the gene matches: 4. The CDR3 loop is CASSPGQTSYEQYF. The CDR3 DNA is TGTGCCAGCAGTCCGGGACAGACCTCCTACGAGCAGTACTTC.

The CDR3 nucleotides read TGTGCCAGCAGCGTAAGTTCTAGCGGGGGCCGGAGCACAGATACGCAGTATTTT. This sequence encodes CASSVSSSGGRSTDTQYF. The gene calls are TRBV9 and TRBJ2-3, with TRBD2 matching over 10 bases. The CDR3 length is 18 residues. Trimming removed 1 base from V and 0 bases from J; junction bases left unmatched: 8. From germline, CDR1 is SGDLS and CDR2 YYNGEE.

This sequence joins TRBV11-3 and TRBJ2-7, with D uncertain. This CDR3 spans 13 amino acids. The V end lost 3 bases, the J end lost 2 bases, and 8 bases lay between the germline ends. Germline CDR1 is SGHNT and CDR2 is YENEEA. In nucleotides, the CDR3 is TGTGCCAGCAGCTTCGACGTTACCTACGAGCAGTACTTC. This gives the protein CASSFDVTYEQYF.

The genes are TRBV7-9 and TRBJ2-7; D unresolved. There are 14 residues in the CDR3. Looked up from germline, CDR1 is SEHNR and CDR2 is FQNEAQ (reference sequence). The V gene lost 0 bases and the J gene lost 3 bases, with 9 bases spanning the gap. CDR3 sequence reads: CASSLAENSYEQYF. The CDR3 DNA is TGTGCCAGCAGCTTAGCCGAGAACAGCTACGAGCAGTACTTC.

The J gene is TRBJ1-6, the V gene TRBV30; a weak D match, TRBD1 (6 bases). The CDR3 extends over 19 amino acids. V was shortened by 6 bases and J by 0 bases, with 24 bases between the two germline ends. Germline-derived CDR1 and CDR2 are GTSNPN and SVGIG (reference sequence). The CDR3 loop reads CACLQEGESPSSYNSPLHF. In nucleotides, the CDR3 is TGTGCCTGTCTCCAAGAGGGGGAGTCACCCAGCTCCTATAATTCACCCCTCCACTTT.

The chain carries TRBV10-3 and TRBJ2-2; D gene ambiguous. Germline CDR1 reads ENHRY; CDR2 reads SYGVKD. V gave up 2 bases and J gave up 1 base, with 11 bases separating them. The CDR3 runs to 16 residues. The chain's CDR3 is CAISEPGRENTGELFF. DNA for the CDR3: TGTGCCATCAGTGAGCCCGGAAGGGAGAACACCGGGGAGCTGTTTTTT.

The chain carries TRBV7-3 and TRBJ1-3, with D unclear. The V gene's germline CDR1 is SGHTA and CDR2 FQGTGA. The CDR3 contains 15 residues. V was clipped by 0 bases and J by 3 bases, with 9 bases between them. CDR3 DNA: TGTGCCAGCAGCTTAACGTTGGGGTATGGAAACACCATATATTTT. This codes for CASSLTLGYGNTIYF. Looking up the rest from reference TRBV7-3 and TRBJ1-3 gives the full variable domain: GAGVSQTPSNKVTEKGKYVELRCDPISGHTALYWYRQSLGQGPEFLIYFQGTGAADDSGLPNDRFFAVRPEGSVSTLKIQRTERGDSAVYLCASSLTLGYGNTIYFGEGSWLTVV.

V usage is TRBV7-2 and J usage is TRBJ1-6; perhaps TRBD1 as D (5 bases). The length of the CDR3 is 15 residues. The germline gives CDR1 SGHTA, CDR2 FQGNSA. Trimming took 4 bases from V and 8 from J, leaving 15 bases between them. This CDR3 is CASSSLVGGDSPLHF. CDR3 sequence (DNA): TGTGCCAGCAGCTCCCTTGTTGGGGGGGATTCACCCCTCCACTTT.

The chain recombines TRBV11-2 with TRBJ2-2; the match to TRBD2 covers 11 bases. The CDR3 sequence is 17 residues long. Germline trimming cut 1 base from V and 0 bases from J; bases unmatched to any gene: 1. The V gene's germline CDR1 is SGHAT and CDR2 FQNNGV. The CDR3 sequence: CASSLVAGGPNTGELFF. The DNA for the CDR3 is TGTGCCAGCAGCTTAGTAGCGGGAGGGCCGAACACCGGGGAGCTGTTTTTT.

Of note for this clone: The junction departs from germline at one end; a sequencing error may be responsible. The chain couples TRBV7-7 to TRBJ2-7; a weak D match, TRBD1 (6 bases). Germline lookup yields CDR1 SSHAT and CDR2 FNYEAQ (reference sequence). CDR3 length equals 14 residues. Written as DNA, the CDR3 is TGTGCTAGCAGTTCTAGCTGGGGGCCCTACGAGCAGTACTTC. Protein product: CASSSSWGPYEQYF.

The V gene is TRBV10-1, the J gene TRBJ2-1; TRBD2 agrees at 11 bases. Looked up from germline, CDR1 is WNHNN and CDR2 is SYGVQD (reference sequence). The CDR3 runs 16 residues. V shed 6 bases and J 0 bases; nucleotides not matched to a gene: 4. DNA of the CDR3: TGCGCCAGCAGCGGACTAGCGGGCAGCTCCTACAATGAGCAGTTCTTC. It yields the protein CASSGLAGSSYNEQFF.